This TCR beta chain was found in a study of OX40 agonist ivuxolimab in advanced cancers. The method was immunoSEQ multiplex PCR; TCRdb's version includes in-frame clones alone and lacks a portion of them. The sample carries under 100,000 clones, roughly nine tenths recorded once. The germline V gene encodes CDR1 MNHEY and CDR2 SVGAGI. Trimming removed 6 bases at V and 5 bases at J, with 19 bases between. The CDR3 totals 15 residues. The TCR originated in an adult with an advanced solid tumor such as melanoma, head and neck, liver or kidney cancer. The chain joins TRBV6-5 to TRBJ1-2; a possible D gene is TRBD1 (5 bases). The source material was CD4+ or CD8+ T cells sorted from blood, sampled in a trial of the OX40 agonist ivuxolimab. CDR3 residues: CASSSLQGVRYGYTF. The CDR3 DNA reads TGTGCCAGCAGCTCACTTCAGGGAGTACGTTATGGCTACACCTTC.